Listed here are 27 T cell receptor beta chains from one sample, sequenced in a study of tumor-infiltrating lymphocytes in primary liver carcinoma. Starting material of around 490 ng total RNA yielded TCR beta cDNA via a constant-region primer. Three nested multiplex PCR rounds, a slightly modified ARM-PCR method, built the TCR beta libraries. Running around 9 cycles apiece, the first two PCR rounds relied on TRBV1-TRBV30 forward primers together with a C-beta reverse primer. TCRdb re-analysed the multiplex PCR reads in MiXCR, keeping a single row per CDR3 protein. The repertoire holds fewer than 350,000 distinct CDR3 sequences, with less than 70% as singletons. Germline DNA was also extracted, and blood RNA derived from unsorted whole blood. Sequencing was carried out using peripheral blood. Source of these receptors: a man between 35 and 55 years old with primary liver carcinoma and hepatitis B virus infection.

About this clonotype itself: Germline and junction disagree at one end, which may indicate a read error. The chain combines TRBV11-2 with TRBJ2-5, with 15 positions matching TRBD2. This CDR3 has 16 amino acids. Germline loops: CDR1 SGHAT, CDR2 FQNNGV. The CDR3 DNA is TGTGCCAACAGCTTCAAGGGTGGACTAGCGGGAGGGGCCCAGTACTTC. Its translation is CANSFKGGLAGGAQYF.

J is TRBJ2-2 and V is TRBV11-2; no clear D gene. V lost 8 bases and J 10 bases, leaving 17 bases between the germline ends. The CDR3 runs to 13 residues. Germline-derived CDR1 and CDR2 are SGHAT and FQNNGV. The CDR3 bases are TGTGCCAGCTGCATCGTCAGCTCCGTGGAGCTGTTTTTT. It is translated as CASCIVSSVELFF.

This clonotype was picked up a small number of times. This may be a read error: a much more frequent sequence differs by one nucleotide. The chain is built from TRBV6-6 and TRBJ2-7; possibly TRBD1 for D (6 bases). From germline, CDR1 is MNHNY and CDR2 SVGAGI (reference sequence). V lost 11 bases, J lost 0 bases, and 14 bases lay in between. The CDR3 spans 13 residues. The CDR3 here is CAAGTTNSYEQYF. CDR3 DNA sequence: TGTGCCGCCGGGACAACCAACTCCTACGAGCAGTACTTC.

On this clonotype: A read error may produce the germline difference seen at one junction end. The V gene is TRBV6-6, the J gene TRBJ2-1, with TRBD2 identical over 12 bases. Germline V gene sequence: CDR1 MNHNY, CDR2 SVGAGI (reference sequence). This CDR3 has 16 residues. CDR3 DNA sequence: TGTGCCAGCAGACTGCGTGGACTAGCGGGGAACAATAAGCAGTTCTTC. It yields the protein CASRLRGLAGNNKQFF.

The CDR3 sequence is CASSVGRVNYGYTF. The CDR3 bases are TGTGCCAGCAGTGTTGGTCGGGTTAACTATGGCTACACCTTC. The chain carries TRBV2 and TRBJ1-2; D is ambiguous. The CDR3 extends over 14 amino acids. The germline V gene encodes CDR1 SNHLY and CDR2 FYNNEI. V was shortened by 4 bases and J by 1 base, with 10 bases between the two germline ends.

About this clonotype: At one end, the junction sequence differs from germline, possibly due to a read error. This chain links TRBV11-2 with TRBJ1-1; D is perhaps TRBD1 (6 bases). CDR1 and CDR2 from the germline V gene are SGHAT and FQNNGV. The CDR3 covers 16 residues. The CDR3, as DNA: TGTGCCAGCAGCCCAGACGGGGACACTTGGAACACTGAAACTTTCTTT. Its protein is CASSPDGDTWNTETFF.

A note on this clonotype: It may be a read error: a sequence one base away is much more abundant. Without the conserved terminal phenylalanine or tryptophan, this CDR3 likely stems from a read error. The chain links TRBV12-3 or TRBV12-4 to TRBJ2-1; possible D gene TRBD1, 5 bases. V lost 6 bases, J lost 1 base, and 13 bases lay in between. This CDR3 comprises 15 residues. In DNA form, the CDR3 reads TGTGCCAGCAGGAAAGGGGCTGGTTCCTACAATGAGCAGTTCTTG. Translated: CASRKGAGSYNEQFL.

About this clonotype itself: The junction does not match germline at one end; this may be a read error. The gene calls are TRBV29-1 and TRBJ1-1; D may be TRBD1 (6 bases). In germline, CDR1 is SQVTM, CDR2 ANQGSEA. This CDR3 region has 13 residues. This chain's CDR3 is CSARRDINTETFF. CDR3 coding DNA: TGCAGCGCACGCAGGGACATCAACACTGAAACTTTCTTT.

With regard to this clonotype: With a much larger clone just one base away, this may be a read error. The conserved closing phenylalanine or tryptophan is absent in this CDR3, likely reflecting a read error. The rearrangement uses TRBV13 and TRBJ1-5; 8 positions agree with TRBD1. The germline gives CDR1 PRHDT, CDR2 FYEKMQ (reference sequence). This CDR3 is built from 14 residues. The V gene end was trimmed by 5 bases and the J gene end by 4 bases; junction bases not matched to a gene: 4. The CDR3 is CASSLRGRNQPQHL. The CDR3 nucleotides are TGTGCCAGCAGCCTCAGGGGGCGGAATCAGCCCCAGCATCTT.

Notes on this clonotype: This may be a read error, as it is one base from a much larger clone. The chain couples TRBV7-8 to TRBJ2-2; 9 bases fit TRBD2. After removal of 8 bases from V and 5 bases from J, the junction contained 15 bases not matched to a gene. The CDR3 is 17 amino acids. The germline CDR1 and CDR2 sequences are SGHVS and FQNEAQ. CDR3 amino acids: CASVLTWGLADTGELFF. Here the CDR3 DNA reads TGTGCCAGCGTCCTGACCTGGGGACTAGCAGATACCGGGGAGCTGTTTTTT.

On this clonotype: A much more abundant neighbour one base away suggests this may be a read error. The gene calls are TRBV6-5 and TRBJ1-3; TRBD1 is a possible D gene (6 bases). The length of the CDR3 is 15 residues. The germline gives CDR1 MNHEY, CDR2 SVGAGI. CDR3 in amino acids: CTSSPGRGSGNTIYF. CDR3 bases: TGTACCAGCAGCCCCGGCAGGGGATCTGGAAACACCATATATTTT.

The rearrangement links TRBV12-3 or TRBV12-4 to TRBJ2-1; 7 nucleotides align to TRBD2. The CDR3 is 16 amino acids. Losses at the gene ends were 5 bases for V and 5 bases for J; bases not matched to a gene: 12. The CDR3 region is CASSDPCGSSDNEQFF. The CDR3 DNA reads TGTGCCAGCAGTGATCCTTGCGGGAGCTCAGACAATGAGCAGTTCTTC.

This clonotype showed up many times. J is TRBJ2-1 and V is TRBV10-2; 15 bases are a match to TRBD2. Looked up from germline, CDR1 is WSHSY and CDR2 is SAAADI. The CDR3 extends over 17 amino acids. Losses at the gene ends were 2 bases for V and 5 bases for J; bases not matched to a gene: 4. In DNA form, the CDR3 reads TGCGCCAGCAGTGAGGCGGGACTAGCGGGAGGCCACAATGAGCAGTTCTTC. Its translation: CASSEAGLAGGHNEQFF.

Points on this clonotype: A read error may explain this, as a much larger clone is one base away. V gene TRBV6-5 combines with J gene TRBJ2-2; D is possibly TRBD2 (5 bases). The CDR3 runs to 12 residues. Per the germline V gene, CDR1 is MNHEY and CDR2 is SVGAGI. The CDR3 DNA follows: TGTGCCAGCAGCCCCCAACCCGGGGAGCTGCTTTTT. Its translation: CASSPQPGELLF.

This clonotype has only a few counts. The chain couples TRBV10-3 to TRBJ1-6; D call uncertain. V was pared by 10 bases and J by 7 bases, with 14 bases between. The CDR3 runs to 13 residues. Per germline, CDR1 ENHRY and CDR2 SYGVKD. CDR3 region: CATSRPENSPLHF. The DNA of the CDR3 is TGTGCCACCTCTCGGCCAGAGAATTCACCCCTCCACTTT.

As regards this clonotype: The missing conserved phenylalanine or tryptophan at the end of this CDR3 makes a read error likely. This chain connects TRBV12-3 or TRBV12-4 to TRBJ2-2; 8 nucleotides align to TRBD2. Trimming cost V 6 bases and J 6 bases; bases outside gene matches: 9. The CDR3 has 15 amino acids. The CDR3 coding sequence is TGTGCCAGCAGGTTACGACGGGGGGGGTCCGGGGAGCTGTTTTCT. This gives the protein CASRLRRGGSGELFS.

To note about this clonotype: This clone may be a read error of a much larger clone one base away. V usage is TRBV6-2 or TRBV6-3 and J usage is TRBJ2-2; weak D call: TRBD1 (5 bases). CDR1 and CDR2 (germline): MNHEY, SVGEGT. This CDR3 has 13 residues. The CDR3 is CVSEQDHTGELFF. Here the CDR3 DNA reads TGTGTCAGCGAACAGGACCACACCGGGGAGCTGTTTTTT.

Concerning this clonotype: This sequence may be a read error, since a much larger clone differs from it by one base. The chain employs TRBV12-3 or TRBV12-4 and TRBJ2-7; 9 bases line up with TRBD1. This CDR3 contains 13 residues. The CDR3 bases are TGTACCAGCAGTCCGGACAGGGGTGACGAGCAGTACTTC. This encodes CTSSPDRGDEQYF.

The chain uses TRBV4-2 and TRBJ2-7; no definite D call. This CDR3 is built from 14 residues. Germline loops: CDR1 LGHNA, CDR2 YNFKEQ. V shed 3 bases and J shed 12 bases, with 21 bases lying between them. The CDR3 DNA reads as TGTGCCAGCAGCCAGCTTAGCTGGATGACGACTTGGTACTTC. Amino acid sequence: CASSQLSWMTTWYF.

This clonotype was observed a single time. The chain carries TRBV6-1 and TRBJ2-3; D is unclear. V dropped 3 bases and J dropped 4 bases, with 8 bases sitting between them. Germline loops: CDR1 MNHNS, CDR2 SASEGT. The CDR3 runs to 13 residues. The CDR3 region has the DNA TGTGCCAGCAGTGATGTTAGCCCAGATACGCAGTATTTT. Encoded protein: CASSDVSPDTQYF.

This clonotype was seen many times. The chain is built from TRBV28 and TRBJ1-2; D uncertain. This CDR3 is 12 amino acids long. The germline CDR1 and CDR2 sequences are MDHEN and SYDVKM. Deletions cut 3 bases from V and 5 bases from J, with 7 bases between. CDR3 in DNA: TGTGCCAGCAGTTTTGTCCCTTATGGCTACACCTTC. Translating it yields CASSFVPYGYTF.

Concerning this clonotype: This could be a read error, since a much larger clone is one nucleotide away. V gene TRBV10-2 combines with J gene TRBJ2-7; a possible D gene is TRBD2 (7 bases). Germline-derived CDR1 and CDR2 are WSHSY and SAAADI. This CDR3 region has 14 residues. CDR3 in DNA: TGCGCCAGCAGTGAGTGGGGGGGCTCCTACGACCAGTACTTC. Protein: CASSEWGGSYDQYF.

The chain carries TRBV6-5 and TRBJ2-1; 10 nucleotides align to TRBD2. There are 14 residues in the CDR3. Germline values: CDR1 MNHEY, CDR2 SVGAGI. CDR3 protein: CTSSGLAVWNEQFF. In DNA, the CDR3 is TGTACTAGCAGTGGACTAGCGGTTTGGAATGAGCAGTTCTTC.

A word on this clonotype: One end of the junction varies from germline; a read error may be responsible. V is TRBV6-1 and J is TRBJ2-1; 8 nucleotides match TRBD2. CDR3 length: 15 residues. The germline gives CDR1 MNHNS, CDR2 SASEGT. Written as DNA, the CDR3 is TGTGTCAGCAGTCCAACTGGGACTAGTTCGTTAAAGCAGTCCTTC. Translated: CVSSPTGTSSLKQSF.

In its sample, this clonotype was seen many times. The rearrangement uses TRBV4-1 and TRBJ1-1; D not resolved. The ends were cut back, 1 base at V and 0 bases at J, with 6 bases in the middle. There are 14 residues in the CDR3. Germline V gives CDR1 MGHRA, CDR2 YSYEKL. This chain's CDR3 is CASSQVGVNTEAFF. CDR3 coding DNA: TGCGCCAGCAGCCAAGTTGGGGTGAACACTGAAGCTTTCTTT.

In the case of this clonotype: A single base separates this from a much larger clone, so it may be a read error. This chain joins TRBV6-5 and TRBJ2-7, with D possibly TRBD2 on 5 matching bases. Germline CDR1 is MNHEY and CDR2 is SVGAGI. The V and J ends lost 5 bases and 9 bases respectively, with 26 bases between them. CDR3 length: 16 amino acids. The DNA for the CDR3 is TGTGCCAGCAGTGACCACCCCCGGAGTAGCCCAGAGGGGCAGTACTTC. Translation: CASSDHPRSSPEGQYF.

The table lists this clonotype with a few counts. The junction shows a germline mismatch at one end, possibly a read error. This chain uses TRBV28 with TRBJ2-1, with a possible D match to TRBD2 (6 bases). Germline loops: CDR1 MDHEN, CDR2 SYDVKM. The CDR3 is made up of 15 amino acids. The CDR3 loop is CASSFSGKSYNEQFF. The CDR3 DNA reads TGTGCCAGTAGTTTTAGCGGAAAATCCTACAATGAGCAGTTCTTC. The full variable domain, with the rest looked up from reference TRBV28 and TRBJ2-1, is DVKVTQSSRYLVKRTGEKVFLECVQDMDHENMFWYRQDPGLGLRLIYFSYDVKMKEKGDIPEGYSVSREKKERFSLILESASTNQTSMYLCASSFSGKSYNEQFFGPGTRLTVL.